This is a list of T cell receptor beta chains from one sample in a study of T cells in narcolepsy. The table came from immunoSEQ multiplex PCR; TCRdb's copy has only in-frame clones and leaves some out. There are just over 20,000 clones in the sample; roughly 87% occur only once, and 1.5% to 2% lies in the top ten. Sequences were obtained from memory (CD45RA-) CD4+ T cells from blood. These receptor sequences come from a human donor in good health. Each CDR3 is given with its conserved first and last residue. Each record gives: V gene, D gene, clone size, J gene, CDR3 DNA, CDR3 protein. The D gene is left open where the match is weak. Clone size, where shown, is once, few, many, or a class for clones that have expanded.

V gene: TRBV15
D gene: .
clone size: .
J gene: TRBJ2-5
CDR3 DNA: TGTGCCACCAGCCCACGGCTTGGGGAGACCCAGTACTTC
CDR3 protein: CATSPRLGETQYF

V gene: TRBV4-3
D gene: .
clone size: once
J gene: TRBJ2-7
CDR3 DNA: TGCGCCAGCAGCCAAGGCCTCGACAGAAACTACGAGCAGTACTTC
CDR3 protein: CASSQGLDRNYEQYF

V gene: TRBV7-3
D gene: .
clone size: few
J gene: TRBJ2-2
CDR3 DNA: TGTGCCAGCAGCTTAATGCCCGGGGAGCTGTTTTTT
CDR3 protein: CASSLMPGELFF

V gene: TRBV4-3
D gene: .
clone size: few
J gene: TRBJ2-6
CDR3 DNA: TGCGCCAGCAGCCAGGCTACGGGTACTGGGGCCAACGTCCTGACTTTC
CDR3 protein: CASSQATGTGANVLTF

V gene: TRBV5-1
D gene: .
clone size: few
J gene: TRBJ2-2
CDR3 DNA: TGCGCCAGCAGCACGACGGTGAACACCGGGGAGCTGTTTTTT
CDR3 protein: CASSTTVNTGELFF

V gene: TRBV4-1
D gene: TRBD1
clone size: .
J gene: TRBJ2-5
CDR3 DNA: TGCGCCAGCAGCCAAGGTGACGGGACAGGGAGTATGGAGTACTTC
CDR3 protein: CASSQGDGTGSMEYF

V gene: TRBV29-1
D gene: .
clone size: .
J gene: TRBJ1-1
CDR3 DNA: TGCAGCGCTAAGCCCATGAACACTGAAGCTTTCTTT
CDR3 protein: CSAKPMNTEAFF

V gene: TRBV2
D gene: TRBD2
clone size: .
J gene: TRBJ2-1
CDR3 DNA: TGTGCCAGCAGTGCCACTAGCGGGGGGTCCCCCTACAATGAGCAGTTCTTC
CDR3 protein: CASSATSGGSPYNEQFF

V gene: TRBV16
D gene: TRBD1
clone size: .
J gene: TRBJ2-7
CDR3 DNA: TGTGCCAGCAGCCAGGACAGGGGCACTACCTACGAGCAGTACTTC
CDR3 protein: CASSQDRGTTYEQYF

V gene: TRBV7-9
D gene: .
clone size: .
J gene: TRBJ2-7
CDR3 DNA: TGTGCCAGCAGCCCGGAGGGGGCCCCGACCTACGAGCAGTACTTC
CDR3 protein: CASSPEGAPTYEQYF

V gene: TRBV7-3
D gene: .
clone size: .
J gene: TRBJ1-5
CDR3 DNA: TGTGCCAGCAGCTTATTTTTGGGGAATAGCAATCAGCCCCAGCATTTT
CDR3 protein: CASSLFLGNSNQPQHF

V gene: TRBV6-6
D gene: .
clone size: .
J gene: TRBJ2-7
CDR3 DNA: TGTGCCAGCAGACGCTCCGGACAGTCCTACGAGCAGTACTTC
CDR3 protein: CASRRSGQSYEQYF

V gene: TRBV19
D gene: .
clone size: .
J gene: TRBJ1-1
CDR3 DNA: TGTGCCACCGGGGACATCGGGCAGAACACTGAAGCTTTCTTT
CDR3 protein: CATGDIGQNTEAFF

V gene: TRBV4-2
D gene: TRBD1
clone size: .
J gene: TRBJ1-3
CDR3 DNA: TGTGCCAGCAGCCATGTAGGACAACAGGGGTTCAGTGGAAACACCATATATTTT
CDR3 protein: CASSHVGQQGFSGNTIYF

V gene: TRBV5-4
D gene: .
clone size: once
J gene: TRBJ2-2
CDR3 DNA: TGTGCCAGCAGCAGCGGGACAGTGGGAATCACCGGGGAGCTGTTTTTT
CDR3 protein: CASSSGTVGITGELFF

V gene: TRBV7-2
D gene: .
clone size: .
J gene: TRBJ1-2
CDR3 DNA: TGTGCCAGCAGCTTAGGTTTTCTAGGAAACTATGGCTACACCTTC
CDR3 protein: CASSLGFLGNYGYTF

V gene: TRBV4-1
D gene: .
clone size: .
J gene: TRBJ2-4
CDR3 DNA: TGCGCCAGCAGCCAGGAGGCCTCCGGGACAGCCAAAAACATTCAGTACTTC
CDR3 protein: CASSQEASGTAKNIQYF

V gene: TRBV7-2
D gene: .
clone size: .
J gene: TRBJ2-5
CDR3 DNA: TGTGCCAGCAGCGACCTTCGAGAGACCCAGTACTTC
CDR3 protein: CASSDLRETQYF

V gene: TRBV4-2
D gene: .
clone size: once
J gene: TRBJ1-5
CDR3 DNA: TGTGCCAGCAGCCAAGGCGAGCAGGGGCTACCCCAGCATTTT
CDR3 protein: CASSQGEQGLPQHF

V gene: TRBV19
D gene: TRBD2
clone size: .
J gene: TRBJ2-7
CDR3 DNA: TGTGCCAGTAGTGTGGGGACTAGCGGGTACGAGCAGTACTTC
CDR3 protein: CASSVGTSGYEQYF

V gene: TRBV6-6
D gene: .
clone size: .
J gene: TRBJ1-3
CDR3 DNA: TGTGCCAGCAGTTACCCAACCGGGGCAAAGAACACCATATATTTT
CDR3 protein: CASSYPTGAKNTIYF

V gene: TRBV5-1
D gene: TRBD1
clone size: .
J gene: TRBJ1-6
CDR3 DNA: TGCGCCAGCAGCTCGGGCGGGACAGGTCCCAGCTCCTATAATTCACCCCTCCACTTT
CDR3 protein: CASSSGGTGPSSYNSPLHF

V gene: TRBV28
D gene: .
clone size: .
J gene: TRBJ1-4
CDR3 DNA: TGTGCCAGCAATCCCACGAAGGGTGTCACTAATGAAAAACTGTTTTTT
CDR3 protein: CASNPTKGVTNEKLFF

V gene: TRBV11-1
D gene: .
clone size: .
J gene: TRBJ2-7
CDR3 DNA: TGTGCCAGCAGCACGGGCGAGACGAGGGACGAGCAGTACTTC
CDR3 protein: CASSTGETRDEQYF

V gene: TRBV9
D gene: TRBD1
clone size: once
J gene: TRBJ2-3
CDR3 DNA: TGTGCCAGCAGGCCCCCCGGGACAGGTCCAGATACGCAGTATTTT
CDR3 protein: CASRPPGTGPDTQYF

V gene: TRBV6-5
D gene: .
clone size: few
J gene: TRBJ1-3
CDR3 DNA: TGTGCCAGCACCCAAAATCCTGGAAACACCATATATTTT
CDR3 protein: CASTQNPGNTIYF

V gene: TRBV4-1
D gene: TRBD1
clone size: .
J gene: TRBJ2-2
CDR3 DNA: TGCGCCAGCAGTCCTTCGGGGGGACAGGGGCGCACCGGGGAGCTGTTTTTT
CDR3 protein: CASSPSGGQGRTGELFF

V gene: TRBV6-5
D gene: .
clone size: .
J gene: TRBJ1-1
CDR3 DNA: TGTGCCAGCAGTAGACGGACAGACCGGACTGAAGCTTTCTTT
CDR3 protein: CASSRRTDRTEAFF

V gene: TRBV13
D gene: TRBD1
clone size: once
J gene: TRBJ1-1
CDR3 DNA: TGTGCCAGCAGCGGAGACAGGGCCGGGGACACTGAAGCTTTCTTT
CDR3 protein: CASSGDRAGDTEAFF

V gene: TRBV14
D gene: TRBD1
clone size: .
J gene: TRBJ2-7
CDR3 DNA: TGTGCCAGCAGCCAAAAGGCCGGGACAGGGTCAACTTTACGCTCCTACGAGCAGTACTTC
CDR3 protein: CASSQKAGTGSTLRSYEQYF

V gene: TRBV7-6
D gene: .
clone size: .
J gene: TRBJ1-1
CDR3 DNA: TGTGCCAGCAGCTTAGTACGGAACACTGAAGCTTTCTTT
CDR3 protein: CASSLVRNTEAFF

V gene: TRBV9
D gene: TRBD1
clone size: .
J gene: TRBJ2-5
CDR3 DNA: TGTGCCAGCAGCGTCGGGACAGGTCAAGAGACCCAGTACTTC
CDR3 protein: CASSVGTGQETQYF

V gene: TRBV29-1
D gene: .
clone size: .
J gene: TRBJ2-5
CDR3 DNA: TGCAGCGGGACTACAGGGTACCAGGAGACCCAGTACTTC
CDR3 protein: CSGTTGYQETQYF

V gene: TRBV5-1
D gene: TRBD2
clone size: once
J gene: TRBJ2-5
CDR3 DNA: TGCGCCAGCAGCCAAGGGACTAGCCAAGAGACCCAGTACTTC
CDR3 protein: CASSQGTSQETQYF

V gene: TRBV7-2
D gene: TRBD1
clone size: .
J gene: TRBJ1-5
CDR3 DNA: TGTGCCAGCAGCTCGAGGACAGGTTCCAATCAGCCCCAGCATTTT
CDR3 protein: CASSSRTGSNQPQHF

V gene: TRBV5-1
D gene: .
clone size: .
J gene: TRBJ1-4
CDR3 DNA: TGCGCCAGCAGTCAGGGGCTAGAAGAAAAACTGTTTTTT
CDR3 protein: CASSQGLEEKLFF

V gene: TRBV29-1
D gene: TRBD1
clone size: .
J gene: TRBJ1-4
CDR3 DNA: TGCAGCGCCGGGGGGACAGGGAATGGGGAAAAACTGTTTTTT
CDR3 protein: CSAGGTGNGEKLFF

V gene: TRBV25-1
D gene: .
clone size: .
J gene: TRBJ2-7
CDR3 DNA: TGTGCCAGCAGTGAGACCCCCCGGGGAGGGGGTCAGGACGAGCAGTACTTC
CDR3 protein: CASSETPRGGGQDEQYF

V gene: TRBV6-5
D gene: .
clone size: .
J gene: TRBJ1-1
CDR3 DNA: TGTGCCAGCCTACCCACACGGACAGCTAACACTGAAGCTTTCTTT
CDR3 protein: CASLPTRTANTEAFF

V gene: TRBV29-1
D gene: .
clone size: .
J gene: TRBJ2-1
CDR3 DNA: TGCAGCGTTGAAGAAGGATTTAGGGATGAGCAGTTCTTC
CDR3 protein: CSVEEGFRDEQFF

V gene: TRBV28
D gene: TRBD1
clone size: once
J gene: TRBJ2-7
CDR3 DNA: TGTGCCAGCAGCACTAGAACAGGGGGGAGTGAGCAGTACTTC
CDR3 protein: CASSTRTGGSEQYF

V gene: TRBV7-2
D gene: .
clone size: few
J gene: TRBJ2-5
CDR3 DNA: TGTGCCAGCAGCTTTACTCACCGAGAGACCCAGTACTTC
CDR3 protein: CASSFTHRETQYF